The clone carrying this TCR beta chain is a singleton in its sample. The CDR3 has 11 residues. Germline V gives CDR1 MDHEN, CDR2 SYDVKM. Trimming left V 6 bases short and J 3 bases short, with 6 bases between. This sample is drawn from a study of identifying expanded T cells in peripheral blood. No infections or other immune events were documented during collection. Produced via immunoSEQ multiplex PCR; TCRdb's table is partial and in-frame only. This table has fewer than 110,000 clones, around nine tenths appearing once. The sequenced sample was blood. The J gene is TRBJ2-7, the V gene TRBV28, with D possibly being TRBD1 (5 bases). The sequence derives from a person between 18 and 70 years old in good health. The CDR3 DNA follows: TGTGCCAGCAGCGACAGCTACGAGCAGTACTTC. Its translation: CASSDSYEQYF.